The 9 T cell receptor beta chains listed next were all sequenced from one sample in a study of blood T cells in healthy people across ages. For the second PCR, which ran for about 6 to 12 cycles, a sample-barcoded 5' primer and a J-beta primer mix were used. TCRdb re-derived calls from the 5' RACE reads in MiXCR, one entry per CDR3 protein. The sample lists approximately 800,000 distinct CDR3 sequences; around three fifths were seen once. Sequencing was carried out using blood. The origin of the receptors is a man in his forties in good health.

The chain links TRBV6-5 to TRBJ1-2; 8 nucleotides agree with TRBD1. The V segment lost 6 bases and the J segment 5 bases; nucleotides outside the gene matches: 11. The CDR3 has 15 amino acids. Germline V CDR1 and CDR2: MNHEY, SVGAGI. Here the CDR3 DNA reads TGTGCCAGCAGCCTGGGACAGGTGAGCTGGTATGGCTACACCTTC. Protein sequence: CASSLGQVSWYGYTF.

The chain recombines TRBV7-8 with TRBJ2-5, with D hard to call. Germline V gene lookup returns CDR1 SGHVS and CDR2 FQNEAQ. CDR3 length equals 10 residues. Trimming cost V 5 bases and J 11 bases, with 9 bases left between them. The CDR3 region has the DNA TGTGCCAGCAGCCCCAATGAGCAGTACTTC. Its protein product is CASSPNEQYF.

V usage is TRBV6-4 and J usage is TRBJ2-7; 8 bases are a match to TRBD1. The CDR3 covers 15 residues. CDR1 is MRHNA and CDR2 is SNTAGT in the germline V gene. J was trimmed by 7 bases and V by 6 bases; bases with no gene match: 14. CDR3 coding DNA: TGTGCCAGCAGCCCCCAGGGGGCCTCTTACAATGAGCAGTACTTC. Protein product: CASSPQGASYNEQYF.

The chain joins TRBV11-3 to TRBJ2-7; D is unclear. V was pared by 6 bases and J by 4 bases, with 16 bases between. The CDR3 sequence is 14 residues long. Germline loops: CDR1 SGHNT, CDR2 YENEEA. The CDR3 loop is CASSISPQGYEQYF. The CDR3 DNA sequence: TGTGCCAGCAGTATCAGTCCCCAAGGGTACGAGCAGTACTTC.

A few counts support this clonotype. The chain combines TRBV7-2 with TRBJ2-7, with 9 bases lining up with TRBD2. The V gene end was trimmed by 2 bases and the J gene end by 2 bases; junction bases not matched to a gene: 4. Germline V gene data show CDR1 as SGHTA and CDR2 as FQGNSA. The CDR3 has 15 amino acids. The CDR3 DNA follows: TGTGCCAGCAGCTTAACTCTAGCGGGGACCTACGAGCAGTACTTC. Its protein is CASSLTLAGTYEQYF.

This chain links TRBV27 with TRBJ1-2, with D possibly being TRBD1 (5 bases). This CDR3 contains 14 residues. The V end was cut by 8 bases, the J end by 2 bases, with 15 bases between. Per the germline V gene, CDR1 is MNHEY and CDR2 is SMNVEV (reference sequence). The chain's CDR3 is CASRLIGGNYGYTF. The CDR3 DNA follows: TGTGCCAGCCGGTTAATTGGGGGGAACTATGGCTACACCTTC.

This chain connects TRBV14 to TRBJ2-5, with 13 bases matching TRBD2. Per germline, CDR1 SGHDN and CDR2 FVKESK. This CDR3 region has 16 residues. V lost 4 bases to trimming and J lost 5 bases; unmatched junction nucleotides: 7. The CDR3 protein is CASSPRGLAGLETQYF. The CDR3 coding sequence is TGTGCCAGCAGCCCTAGGGGACTAGCGGGGCTTGAGACCCAGTACTTC.

This clonotype showed up just a few times. V gene TRBV7-2 combines with J gene TRBJ1-2; 12 bases align to TRBD1. Germline V lookup: CDR1 SGHTA, CDR2 FQGNSA. V was pared by 0 bases and J by 8 bases, with 4 bases of the junction left unmatched. The CDR3 is 15 residues long. The CDR3 reads CASSLAGTGGRGYTF. The CDR3 DNA is TGTGCCAGCAGCTTAGCGGGGACAGGGGGCCGGGGCTACACCTTC. Full variable domain (missing parts from reference TRBV7-2 and TRBJ1-2): GAGVSQSPSNKVTEKGKDVELRCDPISGHTALYWYRQSLGQGLEFLIYFQGNSAPDKSGLPSDRFSAERTGGSVSTLTIQRTQQEDSAVYLCASSLAGTGGRGYTFGSGTRLTVV.

The gene calls are TRBV15 and TRBJ2-5, with D perhaps matching TRBD1 or TRBD2 (5 bases each). CDR3 size: 16 residues. V dropped 3 bases and J dropped 1 base, with 15 bases sitting between them. In germline, CDR1 is LNHNV, CDR2 YYDKDF (reference sequence). CDR3 in amino acids: CATSRGPQRSQETQYF. The CDR3 DNA sequence: TGTGCCACCAGCAGGGGACCCCAGAGAAGCCAAGAGACCCAGTACTTC.